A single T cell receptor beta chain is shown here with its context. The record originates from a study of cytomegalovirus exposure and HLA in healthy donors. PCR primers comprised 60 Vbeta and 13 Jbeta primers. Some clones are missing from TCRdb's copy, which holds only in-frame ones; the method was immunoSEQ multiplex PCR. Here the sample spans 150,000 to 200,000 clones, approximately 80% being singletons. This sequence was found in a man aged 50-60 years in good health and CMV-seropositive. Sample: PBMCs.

This chain's CDR3 is CASSLASGGAKTQYF. The CDR3 nucleotides are TGCGCCAGCAGCTTGGCTAGCGGGGGGGCGAAGACCCAGTACTTC. The rearrangement links TRBV5-1 to TRBJ2-5; 12 nucleotides line up with TRBD2. The trim removed 0 bases at V and 6 bases at J, leaving 3 bases unmatched. The germline V gene encodes CDR1 SGHRS and CDR2 YFSETQ. The CDR3 length is 15 residues.